One T cell receptor (beta chain) is described in this entry. Its antigen is undetermined. The germline V gene encodes CDR1 SQVTM and CDR2 ANQGSEA. The length of the CDR3 is 13 residues. With 2 bases removed from V and 4 bases from J, the gap between germline ends came to 12 bases. This specimen comes from a study of CD8+CD57+ T cells in acquired aplastic anemia. Study summary: DNA recovered from sorted CD4+ and CD8+ cells had a mean of 3.2 ug.

Points from the study as a whole: Patients had roughly 30 CD8+ CDR3 sequences in common with controls (the shared set). Patients and controls were not found to differ significantly in CD8+ Simpson's diversity.

The TCR beta profiling, which covered VDJ combination and CDR3 sequence, was carried out using genomic DNA as the template. TCRdb re-derived calls from the reads in MiXCR, one entry per CDR3 protein. The data hold about 180,000 distinct CDR3 sequences, with 46% observed a single time. The chain combines TRBV29-1 with TRBJ2-7; tentative D call: TRBD2 (5 bases). The sequence came from a human donor in good health. Sequenced sample: sorted CD4+, CD8+, or CD8+CD57+ T cells (not recorded which) from PBMCs. CDR3 amino acids: CSVEWHEGYEQYF. The CDR3 DNA sequence: TGCAGCGTTGAATGGCATGAGGGTTACGAGCAGTACTTC.